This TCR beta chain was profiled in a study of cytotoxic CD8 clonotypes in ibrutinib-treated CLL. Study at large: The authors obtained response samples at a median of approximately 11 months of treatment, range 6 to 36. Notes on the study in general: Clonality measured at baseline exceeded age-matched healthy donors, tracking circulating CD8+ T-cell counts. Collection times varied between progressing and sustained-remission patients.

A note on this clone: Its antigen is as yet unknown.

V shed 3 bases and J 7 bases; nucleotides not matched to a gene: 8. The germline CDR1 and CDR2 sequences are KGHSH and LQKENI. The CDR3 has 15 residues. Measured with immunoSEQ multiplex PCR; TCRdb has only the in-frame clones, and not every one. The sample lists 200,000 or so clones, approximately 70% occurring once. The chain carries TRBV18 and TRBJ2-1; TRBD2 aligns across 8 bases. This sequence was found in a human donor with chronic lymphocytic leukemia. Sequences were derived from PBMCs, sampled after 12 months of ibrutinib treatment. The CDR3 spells CASSPGLAGGNEQFF. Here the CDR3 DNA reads TGTGCCAGCTCACCCGGACTGGCGGGGGGTAATGAGCAGTTCTTC. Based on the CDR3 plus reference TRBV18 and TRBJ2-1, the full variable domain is NAGVMQNPRHLVRRRGQEARLRCSPMKGHSHVYWYRQLPEEGLKFMVYLQKENIIDESGMPKERFSAEFPKEGPSILRIQQVVRGDSAAYFCASSPGLAGGNEQFFGPGTRLTVL.